These 12 T cell receptor beta chains came from one sample sequenced in a study of blood T cells in healthy people across ages. Primed by a sample-barcoded 5' primer and a J-beta primer mix, a second PCR proceeded for roughly 7 to 12 cycles. TCRdb reprocessed the 5' RACE reads with MiXCR, giving one entry per CDR3 protein. In the table there are about 2 million distinct CDR3 sequences, 49% of which are singletons. Sequencing was carried out using blood. These receptors all come from a woman between 40 and 55 years old in good health.

With respect to this clonotype: A clone one base away is much larger, so this may be a read error. V gene TRBV20-1 combines with J gene TRBJ2-5, with 8 bases matching TRBD2. This CDR3 has 18 amino acids. Trimming took 0 bases from V and 11 from J; bases not matched to a gene: 23. Looked up from germline, CDR1 is DFQATT and CDR2 is SNEGSKA (reference sequence). The CDR3: CSARDWTSRGATPNEQYF. For the CDR3, the DNA is TGCAGTGCTAGAGATTGGACTTCGCGGGGGGCCACACCCAATGAGCAGTACTTC.

The chain uses TRBV15 and TRBJ2-5, with a weak D call TRBD1 (5 bases). With 8 bases removed from V and 4 bases from J, the gap between germline ends came to 11 bases. The V gene's germline CDR1 is LNHNV and CDR2 YYDKDF (reference sequence). CDR3 length: 12 amino acids. In DNA, the CDR3 is TGTGCCACCTCTCGTAGGGGAGAGACCCAGTACTTC. This codes for CATSRRGETQYF.

This chain connects TRBV20-1 to TRBJ2-5, with 7 positions matching TRBD2. The CDR3 length is 12 residues. Germline CDR1 DFQATT, CDR2 SNEGSKA (reference sequence). The CDR3 sequence is CGERGPGETQYF. The CDR3 DNA sequence: TGCGGGGAGCGGGGACCTGGAGAGACCCAGTACTTC.

A few counts support this clonotype. The V call is TRBV7-2, the J call TRBJ1-4; 8 nucleotides align to TRBD1. The V segment lost 2 bases and the J segment 5 bases; nucleotides outside the gene matches: 1. This CDR3 is built from 14 residues. The germline V gene has CDR1 SGHTA and CDR2 FQGNSA. In nucleotides, the CDR3 is TGTGCCAGCAGCTTAAACAGGGGGAATGAAAAACTGTTTTTT. This translates into CASSLNRGNEKLFF.

Only a few counts were recorded for this clonotype. The rearrangement links TRBV4-3 to TRBJ2-1; no definite D call. Trimming removed 0 bases from V and 3 bases from J, with 15 bases in between. Germline V gives CDR1 LGHNA, CDR2 YSLEER. The length of the CDR3 is 17 residues. The DNA of the CDR3 is TGCGCCAGCAGCCAAGATTCCCCCCAGAGGTTCTACAATGAGCAGTTCTTC. Translating it yields CASSQDSPQRFYNEQFF.

This clonotype was detected only a few times. In DNA, the CDR3 is TGTGCCAGCAAATCTAGCGGGGGGTTGTTATACGAGCAGTACTTC. It specifies CASKSSGGLLYEQYF. The chain joins TRBV27 to TRBJ2-4; 11 positions match TRBD2. The J call is uncertain, as TRBJ2-7 better fits the DNA end. This CDR3 comprises 15 residues. CDR1 and CDR2 (germline): MNHEY, SMNVEV (reference sequence).

This clonotype was detected only a few times. The chain carries TRBV6-2 or TRBV6-3 and TRBJ2-1; 8 bases are a match to TRBD1. Germline lookup yields CDR1 MNHEY and CDR2 SVGEGT. The CDR3 contains 16 residues. The trim removed 6 bases at V and 3 bases at J, leaving 10 bases unmatched. This CDR3 reads CASSSGGAVLYNEQFF. The CDR3 nucleotides are TGTGCCAGCAGCTCAGGGGGCGCGGTACTCTACAATGAGCAGTTCTTC.

This clonotype has more than one count but fewer than ten. The chain recombines TRBV25-1 with TRBJ2-1; the D is unclear. The CDR3 has 15 amino acids. Germline CDR1 is MGHDK and CDR2 is SYGVNS. V was cut by 2 bases and J by 6 bases, with 14 bases left in between. CDR3 sequence (DNA): TGTGCCAGCAGTGAAGTAGGTAGATTGAGCAATGAGCAGTTCTTC. It yields the protein CASSEVGRLSNEQFF.

V gene TRBV6-2 or TRBV6-3 combines with J gene TRBJ1-5; D unclear. This CDR3 contains 14 residues. Trimming took off 6 bases at V and 2 bases at J, with 11 bases between the two ends. Germline V lookup: CDR1 MNHEY, CDR2 SVGEGT. This CDR3 reads CASSRQMGNQPQHF. In DNA, the CDR3 is TGTGCCAGCAGCAGACAAATGGGCAATCAGCCCCAGCATTTT.

The rearrangement uses TRBV6-2 or TRBV6-3 and TRBJ1-1; D is unresolved. The length of the CDR3 is 18 residues. The germline gives CDR1 MNHEY, CDR2 SVGEGT. The V end was cut by 0 bases, the J end by 1 base, with 18 bases between. This chain's CDR3 is CASSYSSVGEGWNTEAFF. CDR3 in DNA: TGTGCCAGCAGTTACTCGAGCGTCGGGGAAGGGTGGAACACTGAAGCTTTCTTT.

This chain uses TRBV20-1 with TRBJ2-1, with D perhaps matching TRBD1 (5 bases). Per germline, CDR1 DFQATT and CDR2 SNEGSKA (reference sequence). Trimming stripped 0 bases from V and 0 bases from J, with 18 bases between. The CDR3 runs to 18 residues. The chain's CDR3 is CSARDKSDIYSSYNEQFF. The CDR3 nucleotides are TGCAGTGCTAGAGATAAATCGGACATCTATAGCTCCTACAATGAGCAGTTCTTC.

Only a few counts were recorded for this clonotype. The chain has TRBV7-2 and TRBJ2-1, with 9 bases that match TRBD2. Germline loops: CDR1 SGHTA, CDR2 FQGNSA. Trimming took 4 bases from V and 1 from J; bases not matched to a gene: 5. CDR3 length: 16 residues. The CDR3 region is CASSYQAGGSYNEQFF. The DNA of the CDR3 is TGTGCCAGCAGCTACCAAGCGGGGGGTTCCTACAATGAGCAGTTCTTC.